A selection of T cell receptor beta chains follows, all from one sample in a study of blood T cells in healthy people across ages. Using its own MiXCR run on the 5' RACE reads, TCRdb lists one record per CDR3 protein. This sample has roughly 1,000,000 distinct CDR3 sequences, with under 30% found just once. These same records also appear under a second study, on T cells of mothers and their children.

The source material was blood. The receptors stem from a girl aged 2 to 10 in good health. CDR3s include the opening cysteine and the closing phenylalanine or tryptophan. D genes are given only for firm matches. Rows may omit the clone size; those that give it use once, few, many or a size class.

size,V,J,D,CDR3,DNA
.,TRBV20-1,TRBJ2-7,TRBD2,CSARPLAGRTYEQYF,TGCAGTGCTAGACCATTAGCGGGGAGAACCTACGAGCAGTACTTC
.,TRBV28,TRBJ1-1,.,CASSAIVNTEAFF,TGTGCCAGCAGTGCTATAGTGAACACTGAAGCTTTCTTT
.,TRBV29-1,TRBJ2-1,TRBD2,CSVGGRGTIGNEQFF,TGCAGCGTTGGCGGGAGGGGAACAATTGGCAATGAGCAGTTCTTC
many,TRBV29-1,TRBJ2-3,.,CSVRGRSTDTQYF,TGCAGCGTCCGGGGACGGTCCACAGATACGCAGTATTTT
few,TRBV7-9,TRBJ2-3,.,CASSLDAGPASDF,TGTGCCAGCAGCTTAGATGCCGGTCCCGCAAGCGATTTT
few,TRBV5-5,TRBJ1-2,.,CASSLRQGNNGYTF,TGTGCCAGCAGCTTGAGGCAGGGGAACAACGGCTACACCTTC
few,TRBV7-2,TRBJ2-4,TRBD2,CASSFDGGGTVGKNIQYF,TGTGCCAGCAGCTTTGACGGGGGGGGTACAGTAGGCAAAAACATTCAGTACTTC
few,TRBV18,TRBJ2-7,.,CASSPPGGPDEQYF,TGTGCCAGCTCACCACCAGGGGGGCCGGACGAGCAGTACTTC
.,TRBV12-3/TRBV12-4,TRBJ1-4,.,CASSLVAGIGKLFF,TGTGCCAGCAGTTTGGTCGCAGGGATAGGAAAACTGTTTTTT
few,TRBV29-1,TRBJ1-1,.,CSVSGGSTEAFF,TGCAGCGTGAGCGGGGGGTCCACTGAAGCTTTCTTT
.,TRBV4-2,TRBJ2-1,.,CASSQDHGVFSYNEQFF,TGTGCCAGCAGCCAAGACCACGGGGTGTTCTCCTACAATGAGCAGTTCTTC
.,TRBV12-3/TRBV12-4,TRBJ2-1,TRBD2,CASSLAGEDEQFF,TGTGCCAGCAGTCTAGCGGGAGAGGATGAGCAGTTCTTC
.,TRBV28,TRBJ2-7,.,CASSLWKQLVHEQYF,TGTGCCAGCAGTTTGTGGAAGCAATTAGTCCACGAGCAGTACTTC
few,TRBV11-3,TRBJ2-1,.,CASSPYYEGGRTSEQFF,TGTGCCAGCAGCCCCTACTATGAGGGGGGGCGGACCAGTGAGCAGTTCTTC
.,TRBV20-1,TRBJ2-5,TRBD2,CSASRIAGVQETQYF,TGCAGTGCTAGCAGGATAGCGGGGGTCCAAGAGACCCAGTACTTC
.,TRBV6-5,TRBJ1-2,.,CASGLGTDMYDGYTF,TGTGCCAGCGGACTCGGGACCGATATGTACGATGGCTACACCTTC
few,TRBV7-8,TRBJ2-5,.,CASSFDLLETQYF,TGTGCCAGCAGCTTCGATTTGTTAGAGACCCAGTACTTC
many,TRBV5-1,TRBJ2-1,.,CASSLVRSSYNEQFF,TGCGCCAGCAGCTTGGTTAGGAGCTCCTACAATGAGCAGTTCTTC
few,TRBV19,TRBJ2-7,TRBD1,CASSPFRTGKGEQYF,TGTGCCAGTAGTCCGTTCCGGACAGGGAAGGGCGAGCAGTACTTC
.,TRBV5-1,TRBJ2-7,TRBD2,CASSSQTSGGYEQYF,TGCGCCAGCAGCTCACAAACTAGCGGCGGCTACGAGCAGTACTTC
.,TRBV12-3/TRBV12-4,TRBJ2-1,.,CASSLGRLALNNEQFF,TGTGCCAGCAGTTTGGGTCGGCTAGCGCTAAACAATGAGCAGTTCTTC
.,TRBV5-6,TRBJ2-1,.,CASGLRQGTGEQFF,TGTGCCAGCGGCTTGAGGCAGGGGACGGGTGAGCAGTTCTTC
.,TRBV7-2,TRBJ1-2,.,CASSARWGHGYTF,TGTGCCAGCAGCGCCCGATGGGGCCATGGCTACACCTTC